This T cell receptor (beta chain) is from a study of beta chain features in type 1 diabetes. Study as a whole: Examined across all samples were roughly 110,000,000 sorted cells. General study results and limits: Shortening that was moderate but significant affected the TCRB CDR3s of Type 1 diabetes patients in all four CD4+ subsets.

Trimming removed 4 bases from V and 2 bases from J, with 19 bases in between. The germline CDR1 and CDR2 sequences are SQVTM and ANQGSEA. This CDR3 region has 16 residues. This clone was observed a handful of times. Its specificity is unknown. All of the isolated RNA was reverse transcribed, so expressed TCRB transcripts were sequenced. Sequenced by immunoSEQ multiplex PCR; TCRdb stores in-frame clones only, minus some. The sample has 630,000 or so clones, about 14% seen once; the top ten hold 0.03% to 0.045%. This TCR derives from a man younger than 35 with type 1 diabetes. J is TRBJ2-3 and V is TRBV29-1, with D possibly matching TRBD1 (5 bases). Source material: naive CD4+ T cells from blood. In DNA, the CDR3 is TGCAGCGTTGGACAGCCAAACCATAATTCCACAGATACGCAGTATTTT. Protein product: CSVGQPNHNSTDTQYF.